The rows below give T cell receptor beta chains drawn from one sample of a study of cytomegalovirus exposure and HLA in healthy donors. The table came from immunoSEQ multiplex PCR; TCRdb's copy has only in-frame clones and leaves some out. Among about 120,000 clones listed, roughly 90% were seen once. The specimen sequenced was PBMCs. These receptors originate from a woman younger than 35 in good health and CMV-seropositive. The conserved cysteine and the conserved F or W are not part of the CDR3 here. The order of the fields is CDR3 protein, D gene, V gene, J gene. The D gene is left open where the match is weak.

ASSDQGDYGYT	TRBD1	TRBV19	TRBJ1-2
AWSVVAGGRTQY	TRBD2	TRBV30	TRBJ2-3
AISESLTDTQY	NA	TRBV10-3	TRBJ2-3
ASSWTGTNTEAF	TRBD1	TRBV5-1	TRBJ1-1
ASSSGTGVREQY	TRBD1	TRBV2	TRBJ2-7
ASSFASIDEQF	NA	TRBV7-2	TRBJ2-1
ASRPQGGFYNEQF	TRBD1	TRBV6-5	TRBJ2-1
AWSVGPGRNTEAF	NA	TRBV30	TRBJ1-1
ASSEWTYEQY	NA	TRBV6-1	TRBJ2-7
ASSPARTGITYNEQF	NA	TRBV27	TRBJ2-1
ASSWAGTGDYEQY	TRBD1	TRBV6-5	TRBJ2-7
ASSMRVAGGEQF	TRBD2	TRBV19	TRBJ2-1
ASSENPTPNYGYT	NA	TRBV9	TRBJ1-2
ASGLVPRRGLAGVSYEQY	TRBD2	TRBV12-5	TRBJ2-7
ASGPGFNNEQF	NA	TRBV10-2	TRBJ2-1
ASSDDIHTEAF	NA	TRBV6-4	TRBJ1-1
ATSRTGSDTEAF	NA	TRBV15	TRBJ1-1
ASSLGAGGRTEAF	NA	TRBV5-6	TRBJ1-1
SAIAVETQY	NA	TRBV20-1	TRBJ2-5
ASRAGTSVYEQY	TRBD2	TRBV6-1	TRBJ2-7
ASSTVYNEQF	NA	TRBV21-1	TRBJ2-1
ASSWGLPDKNIQY	NA	TRBV2	TRBJ2-4
ASSFGQNQPQH	NA	TRBV27	TRBJ1-5
ASSRSDQPQH	NA	TRBV6-6	TRBJ1-5
AWSVNLIYSNEQF	NA	TRBV30	TRBJ2-1
AWSVWGRSTEAF	NA	TRBV30	TRBJ1-1
ASRPSGNTGELF	TRBD2	TRBV10-2	TRBJ2-2
ASSLELGAWDTSSSYEQY	NA	TRBV7-6	TRBJ2-7
ASSAGVSNSPLH	NA	TRBV6-4	TRBJ1-6
ASSPGPMGQGGITEAF	TRBD1	TRBV5-1	TRBJ1-1
ASSLGYTGGYNEQF	TRBD1	TRBV11-2	TRBJ2-1
ASRDQGWGTDTQY	NA	TRBV2	TRBJ2-3
ASSFGARGANVLT	NA	TRBV27	TRBJ2-6
ARSGGRGPGYT	TRBD1	TRBV30	TRBJ1-2
ASGPRSGRHPIQQF	TRBD2	TRBV19	TRBJ2-1
ACYDRGSYNEQF	TRBD1	TRBV30	TRBJ2-1
ASSDSQGADTQY	TRBD1	TRBV6-4	TRBJ2-3
ASSLVGGNPSYNEQF	NA	TRBV5-1	TRBJ2-1